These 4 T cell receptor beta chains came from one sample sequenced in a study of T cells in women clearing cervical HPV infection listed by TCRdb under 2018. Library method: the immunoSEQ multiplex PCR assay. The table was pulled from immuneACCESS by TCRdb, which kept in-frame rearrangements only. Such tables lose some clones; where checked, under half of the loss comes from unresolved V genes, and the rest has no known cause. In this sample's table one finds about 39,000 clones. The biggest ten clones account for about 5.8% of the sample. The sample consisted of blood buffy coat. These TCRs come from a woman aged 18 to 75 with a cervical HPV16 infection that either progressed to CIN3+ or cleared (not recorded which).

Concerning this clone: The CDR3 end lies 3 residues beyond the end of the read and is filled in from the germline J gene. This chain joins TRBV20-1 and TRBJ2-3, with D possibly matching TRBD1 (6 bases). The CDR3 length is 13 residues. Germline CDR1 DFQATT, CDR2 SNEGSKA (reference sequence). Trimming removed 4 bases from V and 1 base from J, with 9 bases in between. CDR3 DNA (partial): TGCAGTGCTACAGGGGTGGGCACAGATACG. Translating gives CSATGVGTDT. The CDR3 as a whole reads CSATGVGTDTQYF.

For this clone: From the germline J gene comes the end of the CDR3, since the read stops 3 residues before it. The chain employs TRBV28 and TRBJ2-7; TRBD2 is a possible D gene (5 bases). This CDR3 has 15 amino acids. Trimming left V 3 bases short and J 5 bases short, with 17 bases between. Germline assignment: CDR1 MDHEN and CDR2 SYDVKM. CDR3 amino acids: CASSFIPAASNEQYF. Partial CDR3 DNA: TGTGCCAGCAGTTTTATTCCAGCGGCATCTAACGAG.

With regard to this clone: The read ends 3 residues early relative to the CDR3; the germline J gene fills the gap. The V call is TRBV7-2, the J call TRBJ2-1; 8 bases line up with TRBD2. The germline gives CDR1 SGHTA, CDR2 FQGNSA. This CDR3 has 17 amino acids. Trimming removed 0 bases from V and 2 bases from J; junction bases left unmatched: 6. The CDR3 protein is CASSLALAGPTYNEQFF. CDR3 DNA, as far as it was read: TGTGCCAGCAGCTTAGCCTTAGCGGGACCCACCTACAATGAG.

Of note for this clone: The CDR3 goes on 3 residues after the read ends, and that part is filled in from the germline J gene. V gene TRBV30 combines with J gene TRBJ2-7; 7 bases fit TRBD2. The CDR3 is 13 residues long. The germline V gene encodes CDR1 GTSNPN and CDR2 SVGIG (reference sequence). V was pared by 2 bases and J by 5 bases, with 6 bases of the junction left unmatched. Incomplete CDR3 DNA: TGTGCCTGGAGTTTCCCCAGCGGGAACGAG. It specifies CAWSFPSGNE. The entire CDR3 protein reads CAWSFPSGNEQYF.